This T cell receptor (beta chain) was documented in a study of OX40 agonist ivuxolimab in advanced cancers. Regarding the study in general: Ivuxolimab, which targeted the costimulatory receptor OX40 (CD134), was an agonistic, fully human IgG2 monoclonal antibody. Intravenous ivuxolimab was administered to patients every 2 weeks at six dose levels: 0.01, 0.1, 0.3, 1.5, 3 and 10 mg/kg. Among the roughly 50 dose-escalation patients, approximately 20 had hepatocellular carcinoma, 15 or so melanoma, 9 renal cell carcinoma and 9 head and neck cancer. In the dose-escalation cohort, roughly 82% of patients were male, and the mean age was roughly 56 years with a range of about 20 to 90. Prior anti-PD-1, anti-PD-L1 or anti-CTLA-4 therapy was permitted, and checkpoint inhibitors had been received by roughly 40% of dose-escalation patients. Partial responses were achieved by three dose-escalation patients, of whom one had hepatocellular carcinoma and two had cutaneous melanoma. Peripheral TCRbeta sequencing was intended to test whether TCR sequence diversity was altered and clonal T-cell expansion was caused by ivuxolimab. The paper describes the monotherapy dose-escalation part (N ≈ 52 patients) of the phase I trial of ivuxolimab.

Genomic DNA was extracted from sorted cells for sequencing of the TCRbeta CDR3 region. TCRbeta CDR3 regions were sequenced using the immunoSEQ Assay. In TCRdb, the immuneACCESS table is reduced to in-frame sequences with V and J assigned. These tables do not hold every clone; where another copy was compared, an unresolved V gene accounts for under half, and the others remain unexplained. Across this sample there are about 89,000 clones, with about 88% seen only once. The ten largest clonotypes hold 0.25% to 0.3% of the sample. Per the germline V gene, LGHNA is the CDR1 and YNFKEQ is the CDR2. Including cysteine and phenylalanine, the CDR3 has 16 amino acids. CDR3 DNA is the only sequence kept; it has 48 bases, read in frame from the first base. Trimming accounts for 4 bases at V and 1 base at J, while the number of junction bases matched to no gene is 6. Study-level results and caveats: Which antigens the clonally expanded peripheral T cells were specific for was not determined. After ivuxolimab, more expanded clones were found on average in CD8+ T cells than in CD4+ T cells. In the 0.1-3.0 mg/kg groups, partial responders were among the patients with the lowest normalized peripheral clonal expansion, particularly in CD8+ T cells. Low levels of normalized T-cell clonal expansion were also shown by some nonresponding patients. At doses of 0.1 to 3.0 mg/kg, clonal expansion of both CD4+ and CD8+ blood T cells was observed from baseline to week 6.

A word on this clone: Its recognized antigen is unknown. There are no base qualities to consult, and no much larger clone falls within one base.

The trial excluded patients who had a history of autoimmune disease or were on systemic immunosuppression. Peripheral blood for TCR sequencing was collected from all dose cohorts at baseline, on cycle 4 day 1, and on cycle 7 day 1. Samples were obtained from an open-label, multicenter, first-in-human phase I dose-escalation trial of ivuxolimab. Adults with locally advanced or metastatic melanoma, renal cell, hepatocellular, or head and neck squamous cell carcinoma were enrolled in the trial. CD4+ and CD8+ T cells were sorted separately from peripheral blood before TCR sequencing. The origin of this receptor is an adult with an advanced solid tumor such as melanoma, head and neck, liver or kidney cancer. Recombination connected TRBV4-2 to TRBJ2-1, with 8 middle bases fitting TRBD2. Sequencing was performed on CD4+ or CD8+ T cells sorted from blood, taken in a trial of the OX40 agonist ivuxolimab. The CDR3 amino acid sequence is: CASSPSSGRSYNEQFF. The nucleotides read TGTGCCAGCAGCCCCTCTAGCGGGCGTTCCTACAATGAGCAGTTCTTC.